A single sample is the source of the 15 T cell receptor beta chains below, sequenced in a study of T cells in Graves' hyperthyroidism and ophthalmopathy. The source material, RNA transcripts, was used to amplify TCR beta CDR3 regions. Using the HTBI primer set, a first-round RT-PCR was run on the TCR CDR3. TCRdb reprocessed the multiplex PCR reads with MiXCR, giving one entry per CDR3 protein. The data contain 550,000 to 800,000 distinct CDR3 sequences, over 15% of them singletons. Material: blood. These receptor sequences come from a man younger than 35 with Graves' hyperthyroidism.

V and J are TRBV15 and TRBJ1-5, with a weak D call TRBD1 (5 bases). The CDR3 extends over 15 amino acids. The germline CDR1 and CDR2 sequences are LNHNV and YYDKDF (reference sequence). Deletions cut 0 bases from V and 7 bases from J, with 13 bases between. CDR3 protein: CATSRDLGGGQPQHF. DNA for the CDR3: TGTGCCACCAGCAGAGATCTCGGGGGGGGACAGCCCCAGCATTTT.

This clonotype has more than one count but fewer than ten. V usage is TRBV19 and J usage is TRBJ2-1; 9 bases are a match to TRBD2. J gave up 7 bases and V 2 bases, and 9 bases lay outside the gene matches. This CDR3 is built from 16 residues. CDR1 and CDR2 (germline): LNHDA, SQIVND (reference sequence). The CDR3 DNA is TGTGCCAGTAGTATATTCGAGCGGGGGGAGCTGAATGAGCAGTTCTTC. Encoded protein: CASSIFERGELNEQFF.

The chain recombines TRBV5-6 with TRBJ2-1, with 15 nucleotides matching TRBD2. The CDR3 is made up of 17 amino acids. Trimming took 4 bases from V and 2 from J; bases not matched to a gene: 4. The germline gives CDR1 SGHDT, CDR2 YYEEEE. This CDR3 reads CASSPGLAGGTYNEQFF. DNA for the CDR3: TGTGCCAGCAGCCCGGGACTAGCGGGAGGAACCTACAATGAGCAGTTCTTC.

There are a few counts of this clonotype. V usage is TRBV6-2 or TRBV6-3 and J usage is TRBJ2-2; 9 bases fit TRBD2. The germline V gene has CDR1 MNHEY and CDR2 SVGEGT. This CDR3 has 18 residues. J was trimmed by 0 bases and V by 0 bases; bases with no gene match: 5. Here the CDR3 reads CASSYSTASGTNTGELFF. CDR3 nucleotide sequence: TGTGCCAGCAGTTACTCGACGGCTAGCGGGACGAACACCGGGGAGCTGTTTTTT.

This clonotype was seen just once. The chain recombines TRBV20-1 with TRBJ2-5; D may correspond to TRBD1 or TRBD2 (5 bases each). With 6 bases removed from V and 1 base from J, the gap between germline ends came to 18 bases. Germline assignment: CDR1 DFQATT and CDR2 SNEGSKA (reference sequence). The CDR3 has 15 amino acids. CDR3 region: CSAPGGGALQETQYF. The CDR3 nucleotides are TGCAGTGCGCCCGGAGGTGGGGCTCTCCAAGAGACCCAGTACTTC.

The chain combines TRBV7-9 with TRBJ1-4; no clear D gene. The CDR3 spans 14 residues. Germline-derived CDR1 and CDR2 are SEHNR and FQNEAQ (reference sequence). V lost 9 bases to trimming and J lost 7 bases, with 18 bases between them. CDR3: CASQVGRISEKLFF. The CDR3 nucleotides read TGTGCCAGTCAGGTGGGCCGAATATCTGAAAAACTGTTTTTT.

The CDR3: CASSPSKTARETQYF. The CDR3 coding sequence is TGTGCCAGCAGCCCTTCCAAGACGGCGAGGGAGACCCAGTACTTC. V and J are TRBV12-3 or TRBV12-4 and TRBJ2-5; D call uncertain. Trimming stripped 6 bases from V and 5 bases from J, with 19 bases between. This CDR3 contains 15 residues.

This clonotype occurred a few times. V gene TRBV7-9 combines with J gene TRBJ2-3, with TRBD1 matching over 7 bases. The CDR3 loop spans 14 amino acids. Germline CDR1 reads SEHNR; CDR2 reads FQNEAQ (reference sequence). J lost 4 bases, V lost 5 bases, and 6 bases had no gene match. The CDR3 sequence is CASSLLTGPDTQYF. In DNA form, the CDR3 reads TGTGCCAGCAGCCTACTGACAGGGCCAGATACGCAGTATTTT.

This clonotype was counted many times. One end of the junction varies from germline; a read error may be responsible. The chain employs TRBV2 and TRBJ2-1; 9 bases fit TRBD2. CDR3 length: 16 amino acids. Germline V gene lookup returns CDR1 SNHLY and CDR2 FYNNEI. The chain's CDR3 is CASGDRSGGSYNEQFF. For the CDR3, the DNA is TGTGCCAGCGGTGATCGTAGCGGGGGCTCCTACAATGAGCAGTTCTTC.

The V call is TRBV15, the J call TRBJ2-1, with 12 nucleotides matching TRBD2. This CDR3 is built from 19 residues. Trimming removed 1 base from V and 2 bases from J; junction bases left unmatched: 9. Per the germline V gene, CDR1 is LNHNV and CDR2 is YYDKDF (reference sequence). This CDR3 is CATSRGVLAGGPPYNEQFF. As DNA, the CDR3 is TGTGCCACCAGCAGAGGGGTACTAGCGGGAGGCCCCCCCTACAATGAGCAGTTCTTC.

There are many counts of this clonotype. V and J are TRBV6-6 and TRBJ2-7, with 9 positions matching TRBD1. Germline V gene data show CDR1 as MNHNY and CDR2 as SVGAGI (reference sequence). J was trimmed by 3 bases and V by 0 bases; bases with no gene match: 3. There are 15 residues in the CDR3. The CDR3 DNA sequence: TGTGCCAGCAGTTACTCGGGGACAGGGATCTACGAGCAGTACTTC. Its protein is CASSYSGTGIYEQYF.

This clonotype was detected a few times. This sequence joins TRBV6-1 and TRBJ2-2; 8 bases agree with TRBD1. Germline loops: CDR1 MNHNS, CDR2 SASEGT. V lost 5 bases, J lost 5 bases, and 10 bases stayed unmatched. The CDR3 loop spans 16 amino acids. CDR3 in amino acids: CASSKPGQEGTGELFF. DNA for the CDR3: TGTGCCAGCAGTAAACCGGGACAGGAGGGGACCGGGGAGCTGTTTTTT.

In its sample, this clonotype was seen many times. The rearrangement uses TRBV28 and TRBJ1-1; D may be TRBD1 (5 bases). Germline lookup yields CDR1 MDHEN and CDR2 SYDVKM. The CDR3 has 14 amino acids. Trimming removed 7 bases from V and 2 bases from J, with 14 bases in between. CDR3 nucleotide sequence: TGTGCCAGCACAGTTTGGGGCGGAAACACTGAAGCTTTCTTT. Translated: CASTVWGGNTEAFF.

This clonotype was seen ten or more times. The CDR3 bases are TGTGCCAGCCAGCAGGAGATAGCTAACTATGGCTACACCTTC. Translation: CASQQEIANYGYTF. The chain recombines TRBV28 with TRBJ1-2; no firm D call. Between the trimmed V and J ends, which lost 8 bases and 0 bases, there was a span of 13 bases. There are 14 residues in the CDR3. CDR1 is MDHEN, CDR2 SYDVKM, per germline.

This clonotype appeared a few times. The gene calls are TRBV20-1 and TRBJ2-3; no reliable D call. Germline V gives CDR1 DFQATT, CDR2 SNEGSKA (reference sequence). The CDR3 runs to 10 residues. V was pared by 6 bases and J by 2 bases, with 3 bases between. The CDR3, as DNA: TGCAGTGCCGTCACAGATACGCAGTATTTT. Its protein product is CSAVTDTQYF.